One sample yielded the 30 T cell receptor beta chains listed below, sequenced in a study of T cell responses to AZD1222 COVID-19 vaccine. Assay: immunoSEQ multiplex PCR; the TCRdb copy retains only in-frame clones and omits some. In the table there are about 88,000 clones, approximately 90% of which are singletons. Sequences were derived from peripheral blood, sampled 28 days after the second AZD1222 dose. All receptors come from an adult who received the AZD1222 COVID-19 vaccine.

The chain uses TRBV9 and TRBJ2-7; D is perhaps TRBD2 (6 bases). V was shortened by 0 bases and J by 4 bases, with 11 bases between the two germline ends. Germline V gene data show CDR1 as SGDLS and CDR2 as YYNGEE. This CDR3 contains 14 residues. Here the CDR3 reads CASSVGSGRYEQYF. In nucleotides, the CDR3 is TGTGCCAGCAGCGTAGGATCAGGGAGGTACGAGCAGTACTTC.

The CDR3: CASSYEAHRARYEQYF. The CDR3 DNA is TGTGCCAGCAGTTACGAGGCGCACAGGGCCCGCTACGAGCAGTACTTC. This chain links TRBV6-2 or TRBV6-3 with TRBJ2-7, with D possibly TRBD1 on 6 matching bases. The CDR3 covers 16 residues. V was shortened by 2 bases and J by 3 bases, with 17 bases between the two germline ends. Germline V gives CDR1 MNHEY, CDR2 SVGEGT.

The chain has TRBV28 and TRBJ1-6; 11 bases line up with TRBD1. CDR1 and CDR2 (germline): MDHEN, SYDVKM. The length of the CDR3 is 15 residues. V shed 2 bases and J 10 bases; nucleotides not matched to a gene: 4. This CDR3 is CASSLRTGGRSPLHF. For the CDR3, the DNA is TGTGCCAGCAGTTTAAGGACAGGGGGCAGGTCACCCCTCCACTTT.

CDR3 sequence: CASSQADQGNNEKLFF. The CDR3 region has the DNA TGTGCCAGCAGCCAAGCTGATCAGGGAAATAATGAAAAACTGTTTTTT. V and J are TRBV4-2 and TRBJ1-4, with D maybe TRBD1 (5 bases). Germline lookup yields CDR1 LGHNA and CDR2 YNFKEQ. CDR3 size: 16 residues. Trimming cost V 1 base and J 4 bases, with 13 bases left between them.

The chain couples TRBV10-3 to TRBJ2-7, with TRBD2 as a possible D gene (6 bases). V lost 10 bases, J lost 0 bases, and 13 bases lay in between. There are 13 residues in the CDR3. Per the germline V gene, CDR1 is ENHRY and CDR2 is SYGVKD. CDR3 sequence: CATSGGSSYEQYF. DNA for the CDR3: TGTGCCACCTCCGGGGGTAGCTCCTACGAGCAGTACTTC.

The genes are TRBV11-1 and TRBJ2-7, with D possibly being TRBD2 (6 bases). This CDR3 is 15 amino acids long. V was clipped by 0 bases and J by 6 bases, with 15 bases between them. CDR1 is SGHAT, CDR2 FQDESV, per germline (reference sequence). CDR3 coding DNA: TGTGCCAGCAGCTTAGCCGTAAGGACCGGGGGCGAGCAGTACTTC. Translating gives CASSLAVRTGGEQYF.

The chain employs TRBV18 and TRBJ1-6; 7 bases are shared with TRBD1. V gave up 4 bases and J gave up 8 bases; unmatched junction bases: 5. Germline lookup yields CDR1 KGHSH and CDR2 LQKENI. The CDR3 loop spans 14 amino acids. CDR3 DNA sequence: TGTGCCAGCTCACTCAGGGGGGACGATTCACCCCTCCACTTT. It codes for CASSLRGDDSPLHF.

This chain joins TRBV2 and TRBJ1-1; a possible D gene is TRBD1 (5 bases). Trimming removed 4 bases from V and 11 bases from J, with 14 bases in between. There are 12 residues in the CDR3. Germline values: CDR1 SNHLY, CDR2 FYNNEI. This chain's CDR3 is CASSGTSTGAFF. CDR3 coding DNA: TGTGCCAGCAGTGGGACATCGACCGGGGCTTTCTTT.

CDR3 loop: CASSYISEAFF. CDR3 nucleotides: TGTGCCAGCAGTTACATCTCTGAAGCTTTCTTT. The chain is built from TRBV6-2 or TRBV6-3 and TRBJ1-1; D is ambiguous. There are 11 residues in the CDR3. The germline V gene has CDR1 MNHEY and CDR2 SVGEGT. The V and J ends lost 2 bases and 6 bases respectively, with 4 bases between them.

The genes are TRBV27 and TRBJ1-5, with TRBD1 matching over 7 bases. Germline V gene lookup returns CDR1 MNHEY and CDR2 SMNVEV (reference sequence). With V trimmed by 5 bases and J by 4 bases, 5 bases remained unmatched. The CDR3 spans 14 residues. The CDR3 reads CASSPRQGNQPQHF. In nucleotides, the CDR3 is TGTGCCAGCAGTCCTCGACAGGGTAATCAGCCCCAGCATTTT.

The CDR3, as DNA: TGTGCCAGCTCACCACCGGTCAGGAGCGCTGGAAACACCATATATTTT. Protein: CASSPPVRSAGNTIYF. This sequence joins TRBV18 and TRBJ1-3; D is ambiguous. V lost 0 bases, J lost 2 bases, and 11 bases lay in between. The V gene's germline CDR1 is KGHSH and CDR2 LQKENI. This CDR3 region has 16 residues.

The chain employs TRBV21-1 and TRBJ1-5. TRBV21-1 is a pseudogene segment. The CDR3 totals 14 residues. The CDR3 DNA reads as TGTGCCAGCAGCCCGGGGGGGGAGAAACAGCCCCAGCATTTT. Amino acids: CASSPGGEKQPQHF.

The sample holds one count of this clone. The chain joins TRBV27 to TRBJ1-4; D remains unclear. Trimming shortened V by 0 bases and J by 8 bases, and 7 bases separated the two germline ends. This CDR3 spans 13 amino acids. Per the germline V gene, CDR1 is MNHEY and CDR2 is SMNVEV (reference sequence). The CDR3: CASSLSHGEKLFF. The CDR3 DNA is TGTGCCAGCAGTTTATCCCACGGGGAAAAACTGTTTTTT.

This clone was seen a handful of times. This chain connects TRBV6-5 to TRBJ1-5, with TRBD1 identical over 8 bases. J gave up 7 bases and V 7 bases, and 9 bases lay outside the gene matches. CDR3 length: 14 amino acids. Germline V gene data show CDR1 as MNHEY and CDR2 as SVGAGI. Here the CDR3 reads CASKRQGAGQPQHF. CDR3 in DNA: TGTGCCAGCAAGAGGCAGGGGGCAGGACAGCCCCAGCATTTT.

The chain links TRBV6-2 or TRBV6-3 to TRBJ2-7; maybe TRBD2 (6 bases). The V and J ends lost 2 bases and 1 base respectively, with 12 bases between them. Germline assignment: CDR1 MNHEY and CDR2 SVGEGT. The length of the CDR3 is 15 residues. DNA for the CDR3: TGTGCCAGCAGTTACCGGGACTCCCCTTCCTACGAGCAGTACTTC. Protein: CASSYRDSPSYEQYF.

This chain connects TRBV6-5 to TRBJ1-1, with D tentatively TRBD1 (6 bases). The CDR3 runs 13 residues. V lost 10 bases and J 3 bases, leaving 15 bases between the germline ends. Per germline, CDR1 MNHEY and CDR2 SVGAGI. The CDR3 DNA sequence: TGTGCCACCTGCTGCGGGGGGCACACTGAAGCTTTCTTT. Protein product: CATCCGGHTEAFF.

The chain is built from TRBV11-3 and TRBJ2-7, with no clear D. Trimming removed 3 bases from V and 1 base from J, with 7 bases in between. CDR3 length: 13 amino acids. Germline loops: CDR1 SGHNT, CDR2 YENEEA. The DNA of the CDR3 is TGTGCCAGCAGCTTGGGTGTATCCTACGAGCAGTACTTC. Protein product: CASSLGVSYEQYF.

V usage is TRBV4-1 and J usage is TRBJ2-3, with 14 nucleotides matching TRBD2. With 4 bases clipped from V and 0 bases from J, the junction kept 6 bases outside the gene matches. Germline loops: CDR1 MGHRA, CDR2 YSYEKL. The CDR3 has 18 residues. The CDR3 loop is CASSPGTSGGWSTDTQYF. The CDR3 region has the DNA TGCGCCAGCAGCCCCGGGACTAGCGGGGGATGGAGCACAGATACGCAGTATTTT.

The CDR3 sequence is CASSNRVLGEKLFF. DNA for the CDR3: TGTGCCAGCAGCAACAGGGTTTTGGGTGAAAAACTGTTTTTT. The chain joins TRBV6-5 to TRBJ1-4, with D perhaps matching TRBD1 (6 bases). Trimming removed 6 bases at V and 7 bases at J, with 15 bases between. Per the germline V gene, CDR1 is MNHEY and CDR2 is SVGAGI. The CDR3 runs to 14 residues.

The chain employs TRBV6-5 and TRBJ1-1; D uncertain. The germline V and J ends were trimmed by 6 bases and 7 bases, with 9 bases remaining between them. CDR1 and CDR2 from the germline V gene are MNHEY and SVGAGI. This CDR3 has 11 residues. This CDR3 reads CASSDYNEAFF. The CDR3 DNA follows: TGTGCCAGCAGCGATTATAATGAAGCTTTCTTT.

The chain couples TRBV5-6 to TRBJ2-2, with no clear D. The CDR3 runs to 15 residues. The V end lost 1 base, the J end lost 6 bases, and 13 bases lay between the germline ends. Germline CDR1 SGHDT, CDR2 YYEEEE. The CDR3 loop reads CASSLTGFVPGELFF. The CDR3 DNA reads as TGTGCCAGCAGCTTGACTGGGTTCGTGCCCGGGGAGCTGTTTTTT.

The genes are TRBV3-1 (or the pseudogene TRBV3-2) and TRBJ1-6, with 8 bases aligning to TRBD1. Per germline, CDR1 LGHDT and CDR2 YNNKEL (reference sequence). Losses at the gene ends were 7 bases for V and 1 base for J; bases not matched to a gene: 3. CDR3 length: 15 amino acids. The CDR3 spells CASKDRASYNSPLHF. As DNA, the CDR3 is TGTGCCAGCAAGGACAGGGCGTCCTATAATTCACCCCTCCACTTT.

In this sample, this clone turned up once. The V and J genes are TRBV5-1 and TRBJ1-6; D is unresolved. From germline, CDR1 is SGHRS and CDR2 YFSETQ. CDR3 length equals 16 residues. Trimming left V 1 base short and J 1 base short, with 9 bases between. The CDR3 protein is CASSLSIPSYNSPLHF. As DNA, the CDR3 is TGCGCCAGCAGCTTGTCCATTCCGTCCTATAATTCACCCCTCCACTTT.

This sequence joins TRBV19 and TRBJ2-2; D unclear. The CDR3 is made up of 13 amino acids. V dropped 5 bases and J dropped 6 bases, with 10 bases sitting between them. Germline-derived CDR1 and CDR2 are LNHDA and SQIVND (reference sequence). CDR3 DNA sequence: TGTGCCAGTAGTCAAAATCGGGCCGGGGAGCTGTTTTTT. It codes for CASSQNRAGELFF. Together with reference TRBV19 and TRBJ2-2, the CDR3 gives the full variable domain: DGGITQSPKYLFRKEGQNVTLSCEQNLNHDAMYWYRQDPGQGLRLIYYSQIVNDFQKGDIAEGYSVSREKKESFPLTVTSAQKNPTAFYLCASSQNRAGELFFGEGSRLTVL.

V usage is TRBV2 and J usage is TRBJ2-7, with D perhaps being TRBD1 or TRBD2 (7 bases each). CDR1 is SNHLY, CDR2 FYNNEI, per germline. This CDR3 contains 15 residues. V dropped 2 bases and J dropped 3 bases, with 14 bases sitting between them. The CDR3 DNA is TGTGCCAGCAGTGAATGGGGAGGGGGCCGCTACGAGCAGTACTTC. Translation gives CASSEWGGGRYEQYF. The full variable domain, completed using reference TRBV2 and TRBJ2-7, is EPEVTQTPSHQVTQMGQEVILRCVPISNHLYFYWYRQILGQKVEFLVSFYNNEISEKSEIFDDQFSVERPDGSNFTLKIRSTKLEDSAMYFCASSEWGGGRYEQYFGPGTRLTVT.

The chain joins TRBV6-1 to TRBJ2-3, with TRBD2 matching over 12 bases. The length of the CDR3 is 15 residues. In germline, CDR1 is MNHNS, CDR2 SASEGT. V lost 2 bases and J lost 4; bases outside the gene matches: 1. Here the CDR3 DNA reads TGTGCCAGCAGTGAACTAGCGGGGGGGCCAGATACGCAGTATTTT. Protein product: CASSELAGGPDTQYF.

This sequence joins TRBV7-9 and TRBJ1-5; D uncertain. The ends were cut back, 1 base at V and 3 bases at J, with 7 bases in the middle. This CDR3 has 14 residues. The germline V gene has CDR1 SEHNR and CDR2 FQNEAQ (reference sequence). The CDR3 DNA reads as TGTGCCAGCAGCTTAGAGCTCTCCAATCAGCCCCAGCATTTT. Amino acids: CASSLELSNQPQHF.

This sequence joins TRBV30 and TRBJ1-1, with D possibly TRBD1 on 6 matching bases. V was trimmed by 4 bases and J by 4 bases, leaving 16 bases between them. The germline CDR1 and CDR2 sequences are GTSNPN and SVGIG (reference sequence). This CDR3 has 14 residues. CDR3 loop: CAWTTGKGGTEAFF. The CDR3 DNA follows: TGTGCCTGGACTACAGGGAAAGGAGGCACTGAAGCTTTCTTT.

This rearrangement joins TRBV7-9 to TRBJ1-3; D unresolved. V dropped 4 bases and J dropped 2 bases, with 6 bases sitting between them. Germline V gene lookup returns CDR1 SEHNR and CDR2 FQNEAQ (reference sequence). CDR3 length: 13 residues. The CDR3 DNA sequence: TGTGCCAGCAGCTCCTCAACTGGAAACACCATATATTTT. Translated: CASSSSTGNTIYF.

The CDR3 nucleotides read TGTGCCAGCAACCATCAGGGCCCCTACGAGCAGTACTTC. Translation gives CASNHQGPYEQYF. The chain uses TRBV5-5 and TRBJ2-7; weak D call: TRBD1 (5 bases). Trimming pared 6 bases from V and 2 bases from J, leaving 12 bases between. The germline V gene encodes CDR1 SGHKS and CDR2 YYEKEE (reference sequence). The CDR3 covers 13 residues.